This T cell receptor beta chain was identified during a study of OX40 agonist ivuxolimab in advanced cancers. Overall study context: Treatment of patients was with ivuxolimab, an agonistic anti-OX40 (CD134) antibody. Patients enrolled in dose escalation were diagnosed with hepatocellular carcinoma, melanoma, renal cell or head and neck cancer. Eligibility admitted prior anti-PD-1, anti-PD-L1 or anti-CTLA-4 therapy; about 42% had some. Three dose-escalation patients had partial responses: one with hepatocellular carcinoma and two with cutaneous melanoma.

Germline CDR1 reads MNHEY; CDR2 reads SMNVEV (reference sequence). CDR3 length: 16 amino acids. Clones were sequenced by immunoSEQ multiplex PCR, and TCRdb holds only the in-frame ones, with some missing. Counted here are over 60,000 clones, around 80% occurring once; the ten biggest clones make up 1.5% to 2%. The V and J genes are TRBV27 and TRBJ2-5; 9 nucleotides line up with TRBD1. The end of the DNA aligns better with TRBJ2-7, so the J call may be wrong. The sample was CD4+ or CD8+ T cells sorted from blood, taken in a trial of the OX40 agonist ivuxolimab. This receptor was taken from an adult with an advanced solid tumor such as melanoma, head and neck, liver or kidney cancer. CDR3 nucleotide sequence: TGTGCCAGCAGTGTTGTGGGCGGACAGGGGACCTACGAGCAGTACTTC. This sequence encodes CASSVVGGQGTYEQYF.